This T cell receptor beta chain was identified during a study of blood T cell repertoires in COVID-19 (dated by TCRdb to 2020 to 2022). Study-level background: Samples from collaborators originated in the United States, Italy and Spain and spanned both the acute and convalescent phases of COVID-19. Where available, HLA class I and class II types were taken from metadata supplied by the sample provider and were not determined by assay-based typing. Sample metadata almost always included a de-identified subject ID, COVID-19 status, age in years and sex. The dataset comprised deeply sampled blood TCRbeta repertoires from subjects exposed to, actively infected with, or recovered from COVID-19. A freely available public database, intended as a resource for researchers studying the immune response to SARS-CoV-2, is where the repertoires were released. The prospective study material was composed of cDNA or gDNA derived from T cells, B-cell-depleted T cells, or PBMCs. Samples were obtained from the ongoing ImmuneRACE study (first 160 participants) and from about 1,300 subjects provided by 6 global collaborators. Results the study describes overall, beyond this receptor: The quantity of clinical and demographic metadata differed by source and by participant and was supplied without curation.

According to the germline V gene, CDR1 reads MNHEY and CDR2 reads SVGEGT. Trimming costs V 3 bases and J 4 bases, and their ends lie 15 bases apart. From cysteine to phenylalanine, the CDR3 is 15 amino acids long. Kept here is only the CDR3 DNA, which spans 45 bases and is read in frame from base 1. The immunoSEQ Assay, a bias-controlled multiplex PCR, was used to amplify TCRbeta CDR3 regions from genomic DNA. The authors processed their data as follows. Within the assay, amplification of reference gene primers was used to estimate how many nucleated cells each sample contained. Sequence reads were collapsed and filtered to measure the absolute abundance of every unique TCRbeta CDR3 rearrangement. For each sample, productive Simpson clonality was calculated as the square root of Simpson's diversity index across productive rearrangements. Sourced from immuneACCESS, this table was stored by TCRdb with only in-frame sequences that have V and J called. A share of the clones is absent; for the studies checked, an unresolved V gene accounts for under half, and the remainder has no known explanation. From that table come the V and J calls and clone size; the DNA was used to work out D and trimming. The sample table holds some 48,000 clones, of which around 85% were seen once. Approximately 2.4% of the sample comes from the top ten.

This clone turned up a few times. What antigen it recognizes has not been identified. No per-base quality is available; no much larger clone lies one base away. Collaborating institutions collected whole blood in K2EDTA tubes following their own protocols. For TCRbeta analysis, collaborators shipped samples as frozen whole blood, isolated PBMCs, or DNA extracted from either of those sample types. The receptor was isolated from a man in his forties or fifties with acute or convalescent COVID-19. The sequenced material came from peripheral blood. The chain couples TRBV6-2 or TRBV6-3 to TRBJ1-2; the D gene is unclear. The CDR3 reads CASSYDNLITYGYTF. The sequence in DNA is TGTGCCAGCAGTTATGACAACCTCATTACCTATGGCTACACCTTC.